This T cell receptor (beta chain) appears in the sequencing data of a study of monozygotic twins with inflammatory bowel disease (dated 2019 in TCRdb). At the level of the whole study: In total, around 30 monozygotic twin pairs made up the full study: 19 Danish pairs, all IBD-discordant, plus nine German pairs, of which four were IBD-concordant and five were IBD-discordant. Within discordant pairs, disease-associated traits were sought mainly by comparing IBD patients with their genetically identical healthy co-twins. Each individual had, on average, about 151 000 unique TCRalpha sequences and 181 000 unique TCRbeta sequences available for analysis. The investigation overall reported the following: No difference in repertoire similarity was observed between concordant and discordant twins, possibly owing to limited statistical power. IBD patients shared fewer clonotypes with other individuals than healthy twins did, most markedly in patients showing signs of disease activity. No single strong signal or clonotype linked to IBD turned up in the results, so the idea that one exists was not supported. A decrease in TCRbeta repertoire diversity, as measured by inverse Simpson index, was observed in IBD patients compared with their healthy co-twins. Background noise and inter-individual variability may have been introduced into the repertoires by the differing immunosuppressive treatments among patients. The analysis was unable to tell different T cell subtypes apart.

With regard to this clonotype: Its antigen specificity is not known.

The library was produced with 5' RACE. Each TCR library was prepared from around 3,400 ng of total RNA. cDNA was synthesized with SMARTScribe reverse transcriptase in eight separate reactions per sample. During cDNA synthesis, unique molecular identifiers containing a 6-nucleotide sample barcode were introduced by template switching. TCRalpha and TCRbeta cDNA was amplified by two nested PCRs of 16 and 9 cycles, with bead purification after each PCR. Before amplification, the cDNA was treated with uracil DNA-glycosylase and purified using the QIAquick PCR purification kit. The second PCR was the step at which Illumina TruSeq-compatible adapters and sample-specific barcodes were added. Library quality and concentration were assessed using TapeStation and Qubit, and roughly 5 ng of each library was pooled. Sequencing of the pooled libraries was done on an Illumina HiSeq2500 single-index Rapid Run using custom sequencing primers and 2 x 100 bp reads. On the study's bioinformatics: PCR and sequencing errors were corrected by UMI-based consensus assembly using MiGEC version 1.2.6. MiXCR version 2.1.1 was used for V(D)J alignment, clonotype assembly and CDR3 extraction. Gene usage, clonotype sharing and MAIT/NKT TCR abundance were normalised by analysing the top 1000, 10 000 and 20 000 clonotypes per sample. Diversity was computed as the inverse Simpson index with the vegan R package after downsampling to 27 000 UMIs. Paired Mann-Whitney U tests were applied to discordant twin pairs, with Benjamini-Hochberg correction for multiple testing. Through TCRdb reprocessing, the reads give one entry per CDR3 protein sequence; DNA is omitted. None of the V and J calls come from the authors' own analysis; TCRdb made them. The sample table on file contains roughly 300,000 distinct CDR3 sequences. The ten largest make up roughly 5.2% of the sample.

From each donor, a roughly 2.5 ml peripheral blood sample was collected into PAXgene tubes and stored at -80 degrees C. Without any T cell sorting, total RNA was extracted from whole blood using the PAXgene blood miRNA kit on an automated QIAcube. Peripheral blood from monozygotic twin pairs concordant or discordant for inflammatory bowel disease was subjected to deep TCRalpha and TCRbeta repertoire profiling with unique molecular barcoding. Smoking habits were recorded for all twin pairs, with individuals classified as current, former or never smokers. CDR1 is given as SGHDN and CDR2 as FVKESK, both from the germline V gene. The CDR3 holds 14 amino acids from the cysteine to the phenylalanine. No DNA is recorded.

Input material: blood. This receptor chain uses TRBV14 and TRBJ1-6. This clonotype was obtained from a human donor with ulcerative colitis or Crohn's disease, or a healthy co-twin of an affected twin (not recorded which). The CDR3 protein is CASSRDFYNSPLHF.